A single sample gave rise to the 23 T cell receptor beta chains below, sequenced in a study of blood T cell repertoires in COVID-19. Here immunoSEQ multiplex PCR was the method, and the copy in TCRdb shows in-frame clones only, minus some. Of about 140,000 clones in the sample, approximately 84% are singletons; the top ten hold less than 4%. Sequencing input: PBMCs or T cells enriched from blood (not recorded which). These receptors all come from a woman in her forties or fifties with acute COVID-19.

The chain recombines TRBV7-2 with TRBJ1-2; D not certain. This CDR3 spans 15 amino acids. Trimming stripped 0 bases from V and 5 bases from J, with 13 bases between. Germline assignment: CDR1 SGHTA and CDR2 FQGNSA. The CDR3 here is CASSLAGSQSYGYTF. The CDR3 DNA reads as TGTGCCAGCAGCTTAGCGGGTTCACAGTCTTATGGCTACACCTTC.

This clone was seen just once. The chain couples TRBV7-9 to TRBJ2-1; weak D call: TRBD2 (6 bases). The CDR3 runs 16 residues. V was shortened by 2 bases and J by 9 bases, with 20 bases between the two germline ends. Germline V CDR1 and CDR2: SEHNR, FQNEAQ (reference sequence). The CDR3 sequence: CASSLPPGRTGGEQFF. In DNA form, the CDR3 reads TGTGCCAGCAGCTTACCCCCGGGGCGGACCGGGGGTGAGCAGTTCTTC. Drawing the rest from reference TRBV7-9 and TRBJ2-1, the complete variable domain is DTGVSQNPRHKITKRGQNVTFRCDPISEHNRLYWYRQTLGQGPEFLTYFQNEAQLEKSRLLSDRFSAERPKGSFSTLEIQRTEQGDSAMYLCASSLPPGRTGGEQFFGPGTRLTVL.

The rearrangement joins TRBV19 to TRBJ2-3; 7 nucleotides align to TRBD1. The germline CDR1 and CDR2 sequences are LNHDA and SQIVND (reference sequence). This CDR3 has 15 residues. The ends lost 4 bases at V and 3 bases at J; junction bases unmatched: 7. The CDR3 DNA sequence: TGTGCCAGTAGTAAAGGAACAGGGGAAACAGATACGCAGTATTTT. Its translation is CASSKGTGETDTQYF.

The chain employs TRBV30 and TRBJ1-3, with D perhaps matching TRBD1 (5 bases). The CDR3 has 18 amino acids. Trimming pared 2 bases from V and 0 bases from J, leaving 20 bases between. Germline lookup yields CDR1 GTSNPN and CDR2 SVGIG (reference sequence). The CDR3 DNA is TGTGCCTGGAGTCCGGGACTCCTAAGCCGGACCTCTGGAAACACCATATATTTT. The encoded protein is CAWSPGLLSRTSGNTIYF.

This clone has only one observation. The V gene is TRBV11-2, the J gene TRBJ2-5, with a tentative D call TRBD2 (5 bases). The CDR3 totals 16 residues. Germline CDR1 SGHAT, CDR2 FQNNGV. V was pared by 5 bases and J by 5 bases, with 21 bases between. CDR3 amino acids: CASSPTRSGSGETQYF. CDR3 DNA: TGTGCCAGCAGCCCTACGCGGTCGGGGAGCGGTGAGACCCAGTACTTC.

The chain joins TRBV25-1 to TRBJ1-4; 7 bases are shared with TRBD1. The germline gives CDR1 MGHDK, CDR2 SYGVNS. This CDR3 region has 16 residues. V gave up 5 bases and J gave up 8 bases; unmatched junction bases: 14. The CDR3: CASSLFLTGLKEKLFF. DNA for the CDR3: TGTGCCAGCAGTCTGTTCCTGACAGGGTTAAAAGAAAAACTGTTTTTT.

The chain has TRBV30 and TRBJ1-3; D ambiguous. V shed 4 bases and J shed 0 bases, with 4 bases lying between them. The CDR3 has 12 residues. Looked up from germline, CDR1 is GTSNPN and CDR2 is SVGIG (reference sequence). CDR3 bases: TGTGCCTGGACTAACTCTGGAAACACCATATATTTT. It encodes CAWTNSGNTIYF.

The chain is built from TRBV7-2 and TRBJ2-7; 8 nucleotides line up with TRBD2. The CDR3 covers 16 residues. V lost 4 bases to trimming and J lost 0 bases; unmatched junction nucleotides: 8. CDR1 and CDR2 (germline): SGHTA, FQGNSA. The chain's CDR3 is CASSSTRTSLSYEQYF. DNA for the CDR3: TGTGCCAGCAGCTCGACGCGGACTAGCCTCTCCTACGAGCAGTACTTC.

The chain joins TRBV7-2 to TRBJ1-3; D remains unclear. The germline V gene has CDR1 SGHTA and CDR2 FQGNSA. Trimming stripped 5 bases from V and 2 bases from J, with 13 bases between. The CDR3 extends over 15 amino acids. CDR3 bases: TGTGCCAGCAGCCAATCGCCGGGAGCTGGAAACACCATATATTTT. Protein sequence: CASSQSPGAGNTIYF. Filled out from reference TRBV7-2 and TRBJ1-3, the complete variable domain reads GAGVSQSPSNKVTEKGKDVELRCDPISGHTALYWYRQSLGQGLEFLIYFQGNSAPDKSGLPSDRFSAERTGGSVSTLTIQRTQQEDSAVYLCASSQSPGAGNTIYFGEGSWLTVV.

This rearrangement joins TRBV30 to TRBJ2-7; possible D gene TRBD1, 7 bases. Germline CDR1 reads GTSNPN; CDR2 reads SVGIG (reference sequence). The length of the CDR3 is 12 residues. V lost 4 bases and J lost 7, with 14 bases in between. CDR3 amino acids: CAWTAGGREQYF. The CDR3 coding sequence is TGTGCCTGGACCGCAGGGGGGAGAGAGCAGTACTTC.

V and J are TRBV7-9 and TRBJ1-2; D is unresolved. The V end was cut by 4 bases, the J end by 6 bases, with 9 bases between. CDR3 size: 12 residues. Germline V gene data show CDR1 as SEHNR and CDR2 as FQNEAQ (reference sequence). CDR3 DNA sequence: TGTGCCAGCAGCTCACCTATGGATGGCTACACCTTC. Its protein is CASSSPMDGYTF.

This chain connects TRBV5-1 to TRBJ2-5; maybe TRBD1 (5 bases). Trimming took 0 bases from V and 2 from J, leaving 11 bases between them. The CDR3 sequence is 15 residues long. CDR1 is SGHRS, CDR2 YFSETQ, per germline. CDR3 sequence: CASSLGPGPQETQYF. Here the CDR3 DNA reads TGCGCCAGCAGCTTGGGTCCAGGGCCGCAAGAGACCCAGTACTTC.

The chain joins TRBV15 to TRBJ2-5; the match to TRBD1 covers 12 bases. The germline CDR1 and CDR2 sequences are LNHNV and YYDKDF (reference sequence). V was clipped by 0 bases and J by 4 bases; unmatched bases: 6. The CDR3 runs to 17 residues. CDR3 residues: CATSRDTGTGGLETQYF. The CDR3 nucleotides read TGTGCCACCAGCAGAGACACCGGGACAGGGGGCCTAGAGACCCAGTACTTC. Filled out from reference TRBV15 and TRBJ2-5, the complete variable domain reads DAMVIQNPRYQVTQFGKPVTLSCSQTLNHNVMYWYQQKSSQAPKLLFHYYDKDFNNEADTPDNFQSRRPNTSFCFLDIRSPGLGDTAMYLCATSRDTGTGGLETQYFGPGTRLLVL.

The chain couples TRBV7-9 to TRBJ2-1; 8 nucleotides align to TRBD2. The CDR3 consists of 15 residues. With V trimmed by 3 bases and J by 7 bases, 8 bases remained unmatched. CDR1 is SEHNR and CDR2 is FQNEAQ in the germline V gene (reference sequence). The CDR3 DNA reads as TGTGCCAGCAGCTTTGTTCGGGGCGGGAGGAATGAGCAGTTCTTC. Its protein product is CASSFVRGGRNEQFF.

V is TRBV7-9 and J is TRBJ1-2; 9 positions agree with TRBD1. J gave up 4 bases and V 5 bases, and 11 bases lay outside the gene matches. The CDR3 extends over 16 amino acids. Looked up from germline, CDR1 is SEHNR and CDR2 is FQNEAQ (reference sequence). The CDR3 reads CASSPRTGESFYGYTF. The CDR3 DNA reads TGTGCCAGCAGCCCCCGGACAGGGGAATCTTTCTATGGCTACACCTTC.

The chain employs TRBV6-1 and TRBJ2-2, with D unresolved. The germline gives CDR1 MNHNS, CDR2 SASEGT. The CDR3 loop spans 13 amino acids. Between the trimmed V and J ends, which lost 2 bases and 6 bases, there was a span of 7 bases. The CDR3 DNA reads as TGTGCCAGCAGTGAAATCCTAGCCGGGGAGCTGTTTTTT. Amino acids: CASSEILAGELFF.

This clone has only a few counts. CDR3 sequence (DNA): TGTGCCAGCAGCCCTGACAGGGATTCTGGAAACACCATATATTTT. Its translation: CASSPDRDSGNTIYF. This rearrangement joins TRBV2 to TRBJ1-3; 7 nucleotides align to TRBD1. The CDR3 runs 15 residues. V lost 6 bases to trimming and J lost 1 base; unmatched junction nucleotides: 6. In germline, CDR1 is SNHLY, CDR2 FYNNEI.

V and J are TRBV28 and TRBJ1-5; possible D gene TRBD1, 6 bases. The CDR3 contains 13 residues. The V end was cut by 6 bases, the J end by 8 bases, with 14 bases between. CDR1 MDHEN and CDR2 SYDVKM come from the germline V gene. CDR3 DNA sequence: TGTGCCAGCAGCGGACAGCCGGCAGAGCCCCAGCATTTT. It codes for CASSGQPAEPQHF.

This chain connects TRBV29-1 to TRBJ1-3; 8 positions match TRBD1. The CDR3 has 16 amino acids. V shed 5 bases, J shed 0 bases, and the junction held 9 bases outside the gene matches. Germline CDR1 reads SQVTM; CDR2 reads ANQGSEA. The CDR3 nucleotides are TGCAGCGTTCGAAGACAGGGGTCCAGCTCTGGAAACACCATATATTTT. This codes for CSVRRQGSSSGNTIYF. The full variable domain, rest sourced from reference TRBV29-1 and TRBJ1-3, is SAVISQKPSRDICQRGTSLTIQCQVDSQVTMMFWYRQQPGQSLTLIATANQGSEATYESGFVIDKFPISRPNLTFSTLTVSNMSPEDSSIYLCSVRRQGSSSGNTIYFGEGSWLTVV.

The chain combines TRBV4-1 with TRBJ2-5; 7 bases align to TRBD2. The CDR3 covers 16 residues. Trimming took 0 bases from V and 7 from J; bases not matched to a gene: 11. Germline-derived CDR1 and CDR2 are MGHRA and YSYEKL. The CDR3 DNA reads TGCGCCAGCAGCCAAGATCAGATAGCGGGCCCTCGGACCCAGTACTTC. As protein: CASSQDQIAGPRTQYF.

In DNA, the CDR3 is TGCGCCAGCAGCGATGCTCCGGGACTAGCGGGAGATGAGCAGTTCTTC. This encodes CASSDAPGLAGDEQFF. V usage is TRBV5-1 and J usage is TRBJ2-1; 14 positions match TRBD2. Trimming cost V 4 bases and J 8 bases; bases outside gene matches: 8. This CDR3 contains 16 residues. Germline CDR1 reads SGHRS; CDR2 reads YFSETQ.

The chain recombines TRBV27 with TRBJ2-7; 13 nucleotides match TRBD2. The CDR3 extends over 18 amino acids. From germline, CDR1 is MNHEY and CDR2 SMNVEV (reference sequence). J gave up 4 bases and V 6 bases, and 15 bases lay outside the gene matches. The CDR3 bases are TGTGCCAGCAGCCCCTCCGGGACTAGCGGGACATATGGTTACGAGCAGTACTTC. Its protein product is CASSPSGTSGTYGYEQYF.

This clone was seen a handful of times. The genes are TRBV27 and TRBJ1-2; TRBD1 aligns across 7 bases. CDR3 length: 17 amino acids. Losses at the gene ends were 6 bases for V and 1 base for J; bases not matched to a gene: 14. Germline V gene lookup returns CDR1 MNHEY and CDR2 SMNVEV (reference sequence). CDR3 residues: CASSFRQGARGNYGYTF. The CDR3 bases are TGTGCCAGCAGCTTTCGACAGGGAGCTAGGGGTAACTATGGCTACACCTTC.